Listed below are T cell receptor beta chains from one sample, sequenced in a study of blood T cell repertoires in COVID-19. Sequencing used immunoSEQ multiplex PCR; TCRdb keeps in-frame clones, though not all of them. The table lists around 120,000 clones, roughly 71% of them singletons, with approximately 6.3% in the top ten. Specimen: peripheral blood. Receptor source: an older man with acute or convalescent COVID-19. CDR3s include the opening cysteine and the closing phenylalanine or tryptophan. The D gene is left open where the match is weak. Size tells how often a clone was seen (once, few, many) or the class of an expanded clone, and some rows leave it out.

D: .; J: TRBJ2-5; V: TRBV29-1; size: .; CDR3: CSVQTQETQYF; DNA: TGCAGCGTACAGACGCAAGAGACCCAGTACTTC
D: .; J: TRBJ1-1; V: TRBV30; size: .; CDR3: CAWLEVTEAFF; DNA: TGTGCCTGGCTTGAGGTTACTGAAGCTTTCTTT
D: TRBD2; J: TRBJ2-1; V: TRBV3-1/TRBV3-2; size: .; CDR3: CASSQVAGGYNEQFF; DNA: TGTGCCAGCAGCCAAGTAGCGGGAGGCTACAATGAGCAGTTCTTC
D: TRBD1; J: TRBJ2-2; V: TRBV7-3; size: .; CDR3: CASSLMGQGVAGELFF; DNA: TGTGCCAGCAGCTTAATGGGACAGGGTGTGGCCGGGGAGCTGTTTTTT
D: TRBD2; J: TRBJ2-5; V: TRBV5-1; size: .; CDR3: CASSPLAGGKQETQYF; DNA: TGCGCCAGCAGCCCTCTGGCGGGGGGGAAACAAGAGACCCAGTACTTC
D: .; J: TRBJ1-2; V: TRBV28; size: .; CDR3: CASTSGGDGYTF; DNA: TGTGCCAGCACCTCAGGCGGGGATGGCTACACCTTC
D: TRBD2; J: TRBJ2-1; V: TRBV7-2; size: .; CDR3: CASSSSSGGPRYEQFF; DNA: TGTGCCAGCAGCTCCAGCTCGGGAGGGCCTAGGTATGAGCAGTTCTTC
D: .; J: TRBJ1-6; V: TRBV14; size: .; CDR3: CASSQVAGASPLHF; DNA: TGTGCCAGCAGCCAAGTGGCAGGGGCTTCACCCCTCCACTTT
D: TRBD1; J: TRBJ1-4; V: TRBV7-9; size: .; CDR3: CASSPRDRINEKLFF; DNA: TGTGCCAGCAGCCCCCGGGACAGAATTAATGAAAAACTGTTTTTT
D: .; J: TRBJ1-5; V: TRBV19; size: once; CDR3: CASSTGEYQPQHF; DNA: TGTGCCAGTAGTACGGGAGAATATCAGCCCCAGCATTTT
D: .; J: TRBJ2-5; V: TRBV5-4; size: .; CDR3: CASSLGDGQMRETQYF; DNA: TGTGCCAGCAGCTTGGGGGATGGACAAATGCGGGAGACCCAGTACTTC
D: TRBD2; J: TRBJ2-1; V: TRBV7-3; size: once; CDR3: CASSEGLAKYNEQFF; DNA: TGTGCCAGCAGCGAAGGACTAGCGAAGTACAATGAGCAGTTCTTC
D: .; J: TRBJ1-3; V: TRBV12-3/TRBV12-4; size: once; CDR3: CASSARQGNTIYF; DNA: TGTGCCAGCAGCGCCCGACAGGGAAACACCATATATTTT
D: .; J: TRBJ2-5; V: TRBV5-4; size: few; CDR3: CASSLVRGYQETQYF; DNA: TGTGCCAGCAGCTTGGTTCGGGGGTACCAAGAGACCCAGTACTTC
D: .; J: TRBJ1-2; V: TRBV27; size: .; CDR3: CASSLREGNYGYTF; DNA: TGTGCCAGCAGTCTCAGGGAGGGTAACTATGGCTACACCTTC
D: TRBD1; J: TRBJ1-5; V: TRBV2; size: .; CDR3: CASGRQGSNQPQHF; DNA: TGTGCCAGCGGAAGACAGGGCAGCAATCAGCCCCAGCATTTT
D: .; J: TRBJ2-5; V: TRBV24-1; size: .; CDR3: CATSYRETQYF; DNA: TGTGCCACCAGTTACAGAGAGACCCAGTACTTC
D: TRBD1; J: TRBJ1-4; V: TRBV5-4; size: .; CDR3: CASSLAGTVNEKLFF; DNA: TGTGCCAGCAGCTTGGCCGGGACAGTCAATGAAAAACTGTTTTTT
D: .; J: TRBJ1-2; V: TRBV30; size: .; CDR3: CAWSVGGVYGYTF; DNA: TGTGCCTGGAGTGTTGGGGGGGTCTATGGCTACACCTTC
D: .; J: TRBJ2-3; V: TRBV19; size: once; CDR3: CASSPRGDTQYF; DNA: TGTGCCAGTAGTCCAAGAGGGGATACGCAGTATTTT
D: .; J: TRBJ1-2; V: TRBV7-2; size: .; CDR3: CASSLASREDGYTF; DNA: TGTGCCAGCAGCTTAGCGAGCAGGGAGGATGGCTACACCTTC
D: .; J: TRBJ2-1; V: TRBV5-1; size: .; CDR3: CASSFDLAVGEQFF; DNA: TGCGCCAGCAGCTTCGACTTGGCAGTGGGTGAGCAGTTCTTC
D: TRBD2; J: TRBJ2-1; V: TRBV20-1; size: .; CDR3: CSASLRSSGRDEQFF; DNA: TGCAGTGCTAGTCTTCGGTCTAGCGGGAGGGATGAGCAGTTCTTC
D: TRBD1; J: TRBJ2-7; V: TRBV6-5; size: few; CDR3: CASQPGTGLAEQYF; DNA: TGTGCCAGCCAACCCGGGACAGGGCTGGCCGAGCAGTACTTC
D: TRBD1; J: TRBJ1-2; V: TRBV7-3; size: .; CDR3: CASSLGTGGNYGYTF; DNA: TGTGCCAGCAGCCTCGGGACAGGAGGGAACTATGGCTACACCTTC
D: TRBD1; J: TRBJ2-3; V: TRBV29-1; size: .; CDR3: CSVEPGQGTPQYF; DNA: TGCAGCGTGGAACCGGGACAGGGGACGCCGCAGTATTTT
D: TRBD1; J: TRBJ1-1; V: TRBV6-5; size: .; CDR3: CASSSTGGASTAFF; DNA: TGTGCCAGCAGTTCGACAGGGGGCGCCTCAACAGCTTTCTTT
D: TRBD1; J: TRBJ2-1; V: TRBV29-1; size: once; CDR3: CSVVAGGNSYNEQFF; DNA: TGCAGCGTTGTCGCAGGGGGTAATTCCTACAATGAGCAGTTCTTC
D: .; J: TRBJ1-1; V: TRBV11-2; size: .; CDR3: CASSLEPGSTEAFF; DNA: TGTGCCAGCAGCTTAGAGCCGGGGAGCACTGAAGCTTTCTTT
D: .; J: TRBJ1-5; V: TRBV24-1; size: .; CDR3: CATSDSFSQPQHF; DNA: TGTGCCACCAGTGATTCTTTTTCTCAGCCCCAGCATTTT
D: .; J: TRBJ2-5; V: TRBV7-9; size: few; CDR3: CASSLFYVDQETQYF; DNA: TGTGCCAGCAGCTTATTTTACGTAGATCAAGAGACCCAGTACTTC
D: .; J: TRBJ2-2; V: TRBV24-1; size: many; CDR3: CATSGRGPGTGELFF; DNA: TGTGCCACCTCGGGGCGGGGGCCAGGCACCGGGGAGCTGTTTTTT
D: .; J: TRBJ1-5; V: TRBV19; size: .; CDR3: CASKDIPNSNQPQHF; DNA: TGTGCCAGTAAGGACATCCCCAATAGCAATCAGCCCCAGCATTTT
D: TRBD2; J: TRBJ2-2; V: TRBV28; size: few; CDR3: CASSPIFPRGSGNTGELFF; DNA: TGTGCCAGCAGTCCAATATTCCCGCGGGGGAGCGGAAACACCGGGGAGCTGTTTTTT
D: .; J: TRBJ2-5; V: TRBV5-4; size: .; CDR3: CASSTEGGKKETQYF; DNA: TGTGCCAGCAGCACCGAGGGCGGGAAAAAAGAGACCCAGTACTTC
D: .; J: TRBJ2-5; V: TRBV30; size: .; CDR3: CAWRPSRETQYF; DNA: TGTGCCTGGAGACCATCTAGAGAGACCCAGTACTTC
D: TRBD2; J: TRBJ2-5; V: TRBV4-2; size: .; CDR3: CASSQEVVRGTSGTRKEETQYF; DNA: TGTGCCAGCAGCCAAGAGGTAGTTCGGGGGACTAGCGGGACTAGAAAGGAAGAGACCCAGTACTTC
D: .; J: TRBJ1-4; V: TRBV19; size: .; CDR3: CASSIIGDGYEKLFF; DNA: TGTGCCAGTAGTATAATCGGGGATGGATATGAAAAACTGTTTTTT
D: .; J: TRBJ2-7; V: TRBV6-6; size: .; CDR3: CASSYSFGQYF; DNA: TGTGCCAGCAGTTACTCGTTCGGGCAGTACTTC
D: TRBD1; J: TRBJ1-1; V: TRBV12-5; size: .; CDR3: CASGLGQGTEAFF; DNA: TGTGCTAGTGGTTTGGGACAGGGGACTGAAGCTTTCTTT
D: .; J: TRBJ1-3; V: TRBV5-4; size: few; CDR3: CASSFFAGTIYF; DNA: TGTGCCAGCAGCTTTTTCGCCGGCACCATATATTTT
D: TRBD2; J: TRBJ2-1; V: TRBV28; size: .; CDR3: CASSSLEPRGASYNEQFF; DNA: TGTGCCAGCAGTTCCCTAGAACCGCGGGGGGCTTCCTACAATGAGCAGTTCTTC
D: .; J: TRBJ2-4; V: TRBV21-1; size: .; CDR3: CASSTARDRKSENIQYF; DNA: TGTGCCAGCAGCACCGCACGGGACAGGAAAAGCGAAAACATTCAGTACTTC
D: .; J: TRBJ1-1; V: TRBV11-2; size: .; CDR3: CASSLDSGKRVTEAFF; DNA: TGTGCCAGCAGCTTAGATTCGGGGAAGAGGGTCACTGAAGCTTTCTTT
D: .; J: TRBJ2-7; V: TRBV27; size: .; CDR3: CASSLQGGREQYF; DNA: TGTGCCAGCAGTCTGCAGGGGGGCCGTGAGCAGTACTTC
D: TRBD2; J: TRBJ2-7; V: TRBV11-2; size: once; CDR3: CASGRSNEQYF; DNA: TGTGCAAGCGGGAGGTCCAACGAGCAGTACTTC
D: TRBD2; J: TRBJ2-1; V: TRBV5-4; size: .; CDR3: CASSLAGSNSGGYNEQFF; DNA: TGTGCCAGCAGCTTGGCCGGGAGTAATAGCGGGGGATACAATGAGCAGTTCTTC
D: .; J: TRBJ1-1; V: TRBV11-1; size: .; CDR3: CASSLRGGNTEAFF; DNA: TGTGCCAGCAGCTTACGGGGTGGGAACACTGAAGCTTTCTTT
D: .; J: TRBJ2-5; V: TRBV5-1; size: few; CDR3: CASSLGDKKETQYF; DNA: TGCGCCAGCAGCTTGGGGGACAAAAAAGAGACCCAGTACTTC
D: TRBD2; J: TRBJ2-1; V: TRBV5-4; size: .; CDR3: CASSLTSGSYNEQFF; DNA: TGTGCCAGCAGCTTGACTAGCGGTTCCTACAATGAGCAGTTCTTC
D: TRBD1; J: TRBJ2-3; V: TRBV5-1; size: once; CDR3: CASSPRDRGPDTQYF; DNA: TGCGCCAGCAGCCCCCGAGACAGGGGCCCAGATACGCAGTATTTT
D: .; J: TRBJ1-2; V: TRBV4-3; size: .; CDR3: CASSQDREGYLSYGYTF; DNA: TGCGCCAGCAGCCAAGATCGGGAGGGTTATCTCTCATATGGCTACACCTTC
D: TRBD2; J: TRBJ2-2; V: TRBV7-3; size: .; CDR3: CASSYVAGGGSGELFF; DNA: TGTGCCAGCAGCTACGTAGCGGGAGGGGGATCCGGGGAGCTGTTTTTT